This passage covers 25 T cell receptor beta chains from one sample sequenced in a study of blood T cell repertoires in COVID-19. TCRdb's table, derived via immunoSEQ multiplex PCR, lists solely in-frame clones and lacks some. In the table there are around 300,000 clones, around 90% of which are singletons. Sequencing used PBMCs or T cells enriched from blood (not recorded which). Receptors originate from a woman aged 25-40 years who had recovered from COVID-19.

The CDR3 region is CASSGGLDYGYTF. CDR3 nucleotides: TGTGCCAGCAGTGGAGGGTTGGACTATGGCTACACCTTC. The gene calls are TRBV2 and TRBJ1-2; unclear D gene. Germline loops: CDR1 SNHLY, CDR2 FYNNEI. The CDR3 is 13 residues long. Deletions cut 4 bases from V and 3 bases from J, with 9 bases between.

This chain uses TRBV27 with TRBJ1-2; D ambiguous. V lost 3 bases and J lost 3, with 11 bases in between. Germline CDR1 MNHEY, CDR2 SMNVEV (reference sequence). This CDR3 has 14 residues. The CDR3 is CASSFGGSDYGYTF. The CDR3, as DNA: TGTGCCAGCAGTTTTGGAGGGTCGGACTATGGCTACACCTTC.

The J gene is TRBJ2-2, the V gene TRBV5-4; 7 nucleotides align to TRBD2. With 0 bases clipped from V and 6 bases from J, the junction kept 14 bases outside the gene matches. CDR3 length: 18 amino acids. Germline V lookup: CDR1 SGHNT, CDR2 YYREEE (reference sequence). In DNA, the CDR3 is TGTGCCAGCAGCTTGGGCTCCGGACTAGAGCTTCGATCCGGGGAGCTGTTTTTT. This sequence encodes CASSLGSGLELRSGELFF.

A remark on this clone: Mismatch with germline at one junction end may stem from a read error. This sequence joins TRBV28 and TRBJ2-5; 9 nucleotides line up with TRBD1. The length of the CDR3 is 14 residues. Germline loops: CDR1 MDHEN, CDR2 SYDVKM. The CDR3 loop reads CASSLFWDRADSDF. The DNA of the CDR3 is TGTGCCAGCAGTTTATTTTGGGACAGGGCTGACTCTGACTTC.

This chain joins TRBV28 and TRBJ1-1; D remains ambiguous. The CDR3 totals 13 residues. Per the germline V gene, CDR1 is MDHEN and CDR2 is SYDVKM. Trimming shortened V by 5 bases and J by 0 bases, and 7 bases separated the two germline ends. The CDR3 reads CASSVHLNTEAFF. The DNA for the CDR3 is TGTGCCAGCAGTGTACATCTGAACACTGAAGCTTTCTTT.

The rearrangement links TRBV5-1 to TRBJ2-2; 10 bases align to TRBD1. The CDR3 runs 21 residues. The V and J ends lost 3 bases and 1 base, in that order; junction bases with no gene match: 18. Germline V gene sequence: CDR1 SGHRS, CDR2 YFSETQ. CDR3 in amino acids: CASSSMGTGVIGGQNTGELFF. The DNA for the CDR3 is TGCGCCAGCAGCTCGATGGGGACAGGGGTTATTGGCGGACAGAACACCGGGGAGCTGTTTTTT.

The CDR3 loop reads CASSGAGTSGYTDTQYF. The CDR3 DNA is TGTGCCAGCAGCGGCGCCGGGACTAGCGGCTACACAGATACGCAGTATTTT. The chain links TRBV9 to TRBJ2-3; 11 nucleotides match TRBD2. Germline trimming cut 3 bases from V and 2 bases from J; bases unmatched to any gene: 8. The CDR3 length is 17 residues. Looked up from germline, CDR1 is SGDLS and CDR2 is YYNGEE.

V and J are TRBV9 and TRBJ2-6; D is perhaps TRBD1 (6 bases). V gave up 8 bases and J gave up 1 base, with 19 bases separating them. This CDR3 spans 17 amino acids. Germline lookup yields CDR1 SGDLS and CDR2 YYNGEE. The DNA of the CDR3 is TGTGCCAGTACCACGGGACATCTCGTTTCTGGGGCCAACGTCCTGACTTTC. This encodes CASTTGHLVSGANVLTF.

V usage is TRBV18 and J usage is TRBJ2-2, with TRBD1 as a possible D gene (5 bases). The CDR3 consists of 18 residues. Germline values: CDR1 KGHSH, CDR2 LQKENI. The germline V and J ends were trimmed by 2 bases and 0 bases, with 16 bases remaining between them. CDR3 protein: CASSPTTWGRPNTGELFF. The CDR3 region has the DNA TGTGCCAGCTCACCAACCACGTGGGGCAGGCCGAACACCGGGGAGCTGTTTTTT.

This chain uses TRBV4-2 with TRBJ2-5; D possibly corresponds to TRBD2 (6 bases). Trimming pared 4 bases from V and 1 base from J, leaving 16 bases between. CDR3 size: 16 residues. In germline, CDR1 is LGHNA, CDR2 YNFKEQ. This CDR3 is CASSRPEAGGQETQYF. The CDR3 region has the DNA TGTGCCAGCAGCCGGCCCGAAGCGGGTGGCCAAGAGACCCAGTACTTC.

V gene TRBV19 combines with J gene TRBJ1-5, with D uncertain. Trimming took off 7 bases at V and 4 bases at J, with 17 bases between the two ends. The CDR3 runs to 15 residues. Germline-derived CDR1 and CDR2 are LNHDA and SQIVND (reference sequence). The DNA of the CDR3 is TGTGCCAGTAACCCAAGTGGAGGCAGGAATCAGCCCCAGCATTTT. Protein sequence: CASNPSGGRNQPQHF. Supplemented by reference TRBV19 and TRBJ1-5, the full variable domain reads DGGITQSPKYLFRKEGQNVTLSCEQNLNHDAMYWYRQDPGQGLRLIYYSQIVNDFQKGDIAEGYSVSREKKESFPLTVTSAQKNPTAFYLCASNPSGGRNQPQHFGDGTRLSIL.

This clone has just one count. The chain employs TRBV19 and TRBJ2-7; 8 nucleotides agree with TRBD1. The J segment lost 1 base and the V segment lost 1 base, leaving 6 bases of the junction unmatched. This CDR3 is 16 amino acids long. The germline CDR1 and CDR2 sequences are LNHDA and SQIVND (reference sequence). The CDR3 region has the DNA TGTGCCAGTAGTATAGTATCAGGGGGCCGATCCTACGAGCAGTACTTC. This encodes CASSIVSGGRSYEQYF.

The chain carries TRBV28 and TRBJ1-1; unclear D gene. V was cut by 0 bases and J by 4 bases, with 9 bases left in between. This CDR3 has 14 amino acids. CDR1 is MDHEN, CDR2 SYDVKM, per germline. In DNA form, the CDR3 reads TGTGCCAGCAGTTTATGGGCCCGTGGCACTGAAGCTTTCTTT. Translating it yields CASSLWARGTEAFF.

This clone was seen a single time. V and J are TRBV10-3 and TRBJ2-7; 7 nucleotides line up with TRBD1. The CDR3 spans 15 residues. Germline-derived CDR1 and CDR2 are ENHRY and SYGVKD. V trimming: 2 bases; J trimming: 1 base; junction bases outside the gene matches: 5. As DNA, the CDR3 is TGTGCCATCAGTGAGCGGGACAGCGCTTCCTACGAGCAGTACTTC. Protein product: CAISERDSASYEQYF.

The V gene is TRBV28, the J gene TRBJ1-2, with a tentative D call TRBD1 (6 bases). Trimming removed 6 bases from V and 8 bases from J, with 22 bases in between. The CDR3 runs to 15 residues. Germline V gene data show CDR1 as MDHEN and CDR2 as SYDVKM. DNA of the CDR3: TGTGCCAGCAGCCCGGGGGGGCAGGACCCTCGGGGCTACACCTTC. Protein sequence: CASSPGGQDPRGYTF.

This clone was seen more than once but under ten times. V gene TRBV5-1 combines with J gene TRBJ1-2; no firm D call. Germline V CDR1 and CDR2: SGHRS, YFSETQ. This CDR3 region has 17 residues. Deletions cut 4 bases from V and 0 bases from J, with 19 bases between. Here the CDR3 DNA reads TGCGCCAGCAGCGGGAGACCGGGGATGCGAGCTAACTATGGCTACACCTTC. It is translated as CASSGRPGMRANYGYTF.

This chain connects TRBV5-1 to TRBJ1-6, with D perhaps matching TRBD1 (5 bases). Trimming cost V 0 bases and J 10 bases, with 11 bases left between them. CDR3 size: 14 residues. The V gene's germline CDR1 is SGHRS and CDR2 YFSETQ. CDR3 DNA: TGCGCCAGCAGCTTGGGCAGGGCCGGGTCACCCCTCCACTTT. This sequence encodes CASSLGRAGSPLHF.

The V call is TRBV2, the J call TRBJ1-4; 8 bases fit TRBD1. V was pared by 2 bases and J by 5 bases, with 4 bases of the junction left unmatched. CDR1 is SNHLY and CDR2 is FYNNEI in the germline V gene. The CDR3 sequence is 15 residues long. DNA of the CDR3: TGTGCCAGCAGTGAAATCGGGACAGGCAATGAAAAACTGTTTTTT. Its translation: CASSEIGTGNEKLFF.

This clone was counted a single time. The chain recombines TRBV11-3 with TRBJ1-3, with TRBD1 matching 7 bases. CDR1 and CDR2 from the germline V gene are SGHNT and YENEEA. V dropped 5 bases and J dropped 2; count of bases not matched to a gene: 3. The CDR3 loop spans 14 amino acids. The DNA for the CDR3 is TGTGCCAGCAGCGTCGGGACAGCTGGAAACACCATATATTTT. Protein: CASSVGTAGNTIYF.

The chain couples TRBV5-1 to TRBJ2-1; 10 bases are shared with TRBD1. The CDR3 has 15 residues. V lost 3 bases to trimming and J lost 3 bases; unmatched junction nucleotides: 3. CDR1 SGHRS and CDR2 YFSETQ come from the germline V gene. CDR3 in amino acids: CASSSRDRGYNEQFF. CDR3 bases: TGCGCCAGCAGCTCAAGGGACAGGGGCTACAATGAGCAGTTCTTC.

The genes are TRBV18 and TRBJ1-3; 8 nucleotides line up with TRBD1. The CDR3 runs 14 residues. Trimming at V came to 3 bases and at J to 4 bases, leaving 2 bases not matched to a gene. Germline loops: CDR1 KGHSH, CDR2 LQKENI. For the CDR3, the DNA is TGTGCCAGCTCACCGACAGGGGACGGAAACACCATATATTTT. This encodes CASSPTGDGNTIYF.

V gene TRBV5-6 combines with J gene TRBJ2-3; 7 bases match TRBD2. CDR1 and CDR2 (germline): SGHDT, YYEEEE. After removal of 4 bases from V and 3 bases from J, the junction contained 14 bases not matched to a gene. The CDR3 spans 17 residues. This CDR3 is CASSPVSGAGVTDTQYF. CDR3 DNA sequence: TGTGCCAGCAGCCCCGTCTCAGGCGCGGGGGTAACAGATACGCAGTATTTT.

The chain combines TRBV5-6 with TRBJ1-2; no firm D call. The V gene's germline CDR1 is SGHDT and CDR2 YYEEEE. This CDR3 region has 12 residues. Trimming stripped 5 bases from V and 7 bases from J, with 12 bases between. CDR3 region: CASRLLRGGYTF. The CDR3 DNA sequence: TGTGCCAGCAGGTTACTCCGGGGTGGCTACACCTTC.

The genes are TRBV5-4 and TRBJ2-1, with 7 nucleotides matching TRBD2. This CDR3 contains 14 residues. V shed 6 bases and J 3 bases; nucleotides not matched to a gene: 6. The germline gives CDR1 SGHNT, CDR2 YYREEE (reference sequence). The CDR3 loop reads CASKWGGIYNEQFF. The DNA of the CDR3 is TGTGCCAGCAAGTGGGGGGGAATCTACAATGAGCAGTTCTTC.

The chain uses TRBV7-9 and TRBJ1-1; the D is unclear. CDR3 size: 15 residues. CDR1 is SEHNR and CDR2 is FQNEAQ in the germline V gene (reference sequence). Trimming took off 5 bases at V and 0 bases at J, with 13 bases between the two ends. The CDR3 nucleotides are TGTGCCAGCAGCCCTAGGACTGGGCTGAACACTGAAGCTTTCTTT. The encoded protein is CASSPRTGLNTEAFF.